Each of the 26 T cell receptor beta chains below was sequenced from the same sample in a study of CD8 T cells in Susac syndrome. A quantity of about 0.5 to 1 ug RNA underwent reverse transcription using random hexamers. TCRdb itself ran the immunoSEQ multiplex PCR reads through MiXCR, one entry per CDR3 protein. Of about 200,000 distinct CDR3 sequences listed, about 93% were seen once; the top ten hold 0.1%. The sequenced sample consisted of CD4+ T cells from PBMCs. All receptors come from a human donor in good health.

The V call is TRBV29-1, the J call TRBJ2-1, with D possibly matching TRBD1 (6 bases). Germline V gene lookup returns CDR1 SQVTM and CDR2 ANQGSEA. The V gene lost 5 bases and the J gene lost 12 bases, with 14 bases spanning the gap. The CDR3 is made up of 11 amino acids. The CDR3 DNA follows: TGCAGCGTTATGACAGGATTTCGGCAGTTCTTC. Its translation: CSVMTGFRQFF.

The chain employs TRBV28 and TRBJ1-3; 9 nucleotides match TRBD1. V lost 10 bases and J lost 1; bases outside the gene matches: 8. The CDR3 contains 15 residues. Germline V gene data show CDR1 as MDHEN and CDR2 as SYDVKM. DNA for the CDR3: TGTGCCACCTGGGGACAGGGAGAATCTGGAAACACCATATATTTT. Protein product: CATWGQGESGNTIYF. The full variable domain, completed using reference TRBV28 and TRBJ1-3, is DVKVTQSSRYLVKRTGEKVFLECVQDMDHENMFWYRQDPGLGLRLIYFSYDVKMKEKGDIPEGYSVSREKKERFSLILESASTNQTSMYLCATWGQGESGNTIYFGEGSWLTVV.

Only one count was recorded for this clonotype. The CDR3 reads CASSKTGEAANTGELFF. CDR3 bases: TGTGCCAGCAGTAAAACGGGGGAGGCAGCGAACACCGGGGAGCTGTTTTTT. The chain is built from TRBV6-1 and TRBJ2-2, with D tentatively TRBD2 (6 bases). CDR3 length: 17 amino acids. CDR1 MNHNS and CDR2 SASEGT come from the germline V gene. The ends were cut back, 5 bases at V and 0 bases at J, with 16 bases in the middle.

The chain links TRBV11-1 to TRBJ2-5; no reliable D call. Trimming shortened V by 6 bases and J by 9 bases, and 17 bases separated the two germline ends. The CDR3 is made up of 13 amino acids. Germline loops: CDR1 SGHAT, CDR2 FQDESV (reference sequence). The CDR3 nucleotides are TGTGCCAGCAGTTCCCGGGCCATGCTTGCCCAGTACTTC. Its translation: CASSSRAMLAQYF.

The chain combines TRBV30 with TRBJ2-7, with 7 nucleotides matching TRBD1. The V gene end was trimmed by 5 bases and the J gene end by 9 bases; junction bases not matched to a gene: 10. This CDR3 is 12 amino acids long. The germline V gene has CDR1 GTSNPN and CDR2 SVGIG (reference sequence). The CDR3 sequence: CAWGPDRVRQYF. The CDR3 DNA follows: TGTGCCTGGGGTCCCGACAGGGTGAGGCAGTACTTC. The variable domain in full, completed from reference TRBV30 and TRBJ2-7, reads SQTIHQWPATLVQPVGSPLSLECTVEGTSNPNLYWYRQAAGRGLQLLFYSVGIGQISSEVPQNLSASRPQDRQFILSSKKLLLSDSGFYLCAWGPDRVRQYFGPGTRLTVT.

The rearrangement joins TRBV7-2 to TRBJ1-5; tentatively, D is TRBD1 (5 bases). The germline V gene encodes CDR1 SGHTA and CDR2 FQGNSA. V was pared by 7 bases and J by 7 bases, with 17 bases between. The CDR3 has 14 residues. The CDR3 region has the DNA TGTGCCAGCACCCAGGAGCAGGGCCGGCAGCCCCAGCATTTT. Amino acid sequence: CASTQEQGRQPQHF.

A few counts support this clonotype. This chain joins TRBV7-2 and TRBJ2-7; tentatively, D is TRBD1 (5 bases). V was clipped by 5 bases and J by 3 bases, with 11 bases between them. CDR1 and CDR2 (germline): SGHTA, FQGNSA. This CDR3 spans 13 amino acids. CDR3 coding DNA: TGTGCCAGCAGCGCGCCGACAGTCTACGAGCAGTACTTC. Translated, it gives CASSAPTVYEQYF.

The CDR3 DNA reads TGTGCCAGCAGTTCCCGGGTTGTGGGCAGCGGCTACACCTTC. It specifies CASSSRVVGSGYTF. V usage is TRBV27 and J usage is TRBJ1-2; D remains unclear. CDR1 MNHEY and CDR2 SMNVEV come from the germline V gene (reference sequence). CDR3 size: 14 residues. The V end lost 4 bases, the J end lost 8 bases, and 17 bases lay between the germline ends.

The gene calls are TRBV9 and TRBJ2-1; D may be TRBD2 (6 bases). Trimming pared 3 bases from V and 2 bases from J, leaving 15 bases between. The CDR3 runs 16 residues. The V gene's germline CDR1 is SGDLS and CDR2 YYNGEE. The CDR3 region has the DNA TGTGCCAGCAGCGCCGGGGGTACCTTGACCTACAATGAGCAGTTCTTC. This translates into CASSAGGTLTYNEQFF.

The rearrangement links TRBV5-6 to TRBJ1-5; TRBD1 is a possible D gene (5 bases). The V end was cut by 0 bases, the J end by 5 bases, with 15 bases between. This CDR3 contains 16 residues. The germline gives CDR1 SGHDT, CDR2 YYEEEE. The CDR3 sequence: CASSLGGTGADQPQHF. As DNA, the CDR3 is TGTGCCAGCAGCTTGGGGGGGACTGGGGCCGATCAGCCCCAGCATTTT. Variable domain in full (rest from reference TRBV5-6 and TRBJ1-5): DAGVTQSPTHLIKTRGQQVTLRCSPKSGHDTVSWYQQALGQGPQFIFQYYEEEERQRGNFPDRFSGHQFPNYSSELNVNALLLGDSALYLCASSLGGTGADQPQHFGDGTRLSIL.

The rearrangement links TRBV7-2 to TRBJ2-4; a weak D match, TRBD1 (6 bases). This CDR3 is built from 19 residues. Trimming stripped 2 bases from V and 0 bases from J, with 20 bases between. The V gene's germline CDR1 is SGHTA and CDR2 FQGNSA. The CDR3 sequence is CASSLIPSTGPAAKNIQYF. CDR3 coding DNA: TGTGCCAGCAGCTTAATCCCCTCGACAGGCCCCGCAGCCAAAAACATTCAGTACTTC.

The CDR3 nucleotides read TGCAGCGTTTATGAGGGGATCTACGAGCAGTACTTC. It encodes CSVYEGIYEQYF. This chain links TRBV29-1 with TRBJ2-7; D possibly matches TRBD1 or TRBD2 (5 bases each). The CDR3 has 12 amino acids. Germline loops: CDR1 SQVTM, CDR2 ANQGSEA. Trimming removed 5 bases from V and 3 bases from J, with 11 bases in between.

The chain has TRBV14 and TRBJ2-4; D unresolved. Germline V gives CDR1 SGHDN, CDR2 FVKESK. Trimming cost V 1 base and J 9 bases, with 4 bases left between them. CDR3 size: 11 residues. As DNA, the CDR3 is TGTGCCAGCAGCCAAGCGACCATTCAGTACTTC. Translating gives CASSQATIQYF.

The V and J genes are TRBV6-5 and TRBJ1-2, with 10 bases that match TRBD1. V gave up 3 bases and J gave up 6 bases; unmatched junction bases: 4. CDR3 size: 14 residues. Germline V gene data show CDR1 as MNHEY and CDR2 as SVGAGI. The CDR3 loop is CASSYVTGGDGYTF. As DNA, the CDR3 is TGTGCCAGCAGTTATGTGACAGGGGGCGATGGCTACACCTTC.

This chain joins TRBV28 and TRBJ1-1; D call uncertain. Germline lookup yields CDR1 MDHEN and CDR2 SYDVKM. The CDR3 contains 14 residues. V dropped 2 bases and J dropped 0 bases, with 7 bases sitting between them. This chain's CDR3 is CASSLLGVNTEAFF. The CDR3 region has the DNA TGTGCCAGCAGTTTACTGGGAGTGAACACTGAAGCTTTCTTT. The full variable domain, its missing parts supplied by reference TRBV28 and TRBJ1-1, is DVKVTQSSRYLVKRTGEKVFLECVQDMDHENMFWYRQDPGLGLRLIYFSYDVKMKEKGDIPEGYSVSREKKERFSLILESASTNQTSMYLCASSLLGVNTEAFFGQGTRLTVV.

This clonotype has only a few counts. V is TRBV6-5 and J is TRBJ1-2; no reliable D call. The CDR3 spans 10 residues. CDR1 MNHEY and CDR2 SVGAGI come from the germline V gene. V was shortened by 8 bases and J by 6 bases, with 7 bases between the two germline ends. CDR3 in amino acids: CASLGDGYTF. The CDR3 DNA reads as TGTGCCAGCCTTGGGGATGGCTACACCTTC.

This chain connects TRBV27 to TRBJ1-1; TRBD1 is a possible D gene (5 bases). The CDR3 contains 14 residues. Germline V CDR1 and CDR2: MNHEY, SMNVEV (reference sequence). Deletions cut 3 bases from V and 1 base from J, with 9 bases between. The CDR3 reads CASSFRGTNTEAFF. The CDR3 region has the DNA TGTGCCAGCAGTTTTCGGGGGACGAACACTGAAGCTTTCTTT.

The V and J genes are TRBV7-2 and TRBJ2-1, with a weak D call TRBD1 (5 bases). The V end was cut by 5 bases, the J end by 9 bases, with 20 bases between. Germline CDR1 and CDR2: SGHTA and FQGNSA. The CDR3 consists of 15 residues. CDR3 amino acids: CASSLWKKGPSEQFF. CDR3 sequence (DNA): TGTGCCAGCAGCCTCTGGAAGAAGGGGCCATCTGAGCAGTTCTTC.

The genes are TRBV6-5 and TRBJ2-4; D tentatively reads TRBD1 or TRBD2 (5 bases each). The CDR3 covers 15 residues. In germline, CDR1 is MNHEY, CDR2 SVGAGI. The V and J ends lost 5 bases and 4 bases respectively, with 15 bases between them. CDR3 in DNA: TGTGCCAGCAGTCACGGGGCAAACTATAAAAACATTCAGTACTTC. Protein sequence: CASSHGANYKNIQYF.

The chain's CDR3 is CASSLGRQGAGGYTF. The CDR3 DNA reads TGTGCCAGCAGCTTAGGCCGGCAGGGGGCAGGTGGCTACACCTTC. V is TRBV7-3 and J is TRBJ1-2, with 8 positions matching TRBD1. The CDR3 consists of 15 residues. Germline V gene data show CDR1 as SGHTA and CDR2 as FQGTGA. The V gene end was trimmed by 2 bases and the J gene end by 7 bases; junction bases not matched to a gene: 9.

This clonotype has only one observation. The chain recombines TRBV20-1 with TRBJ2-1; TRBD2 agrees at 15 bases. Trimming at V came to 2 bases and at J to 5 bases, leaving 4 bases not matched to a gene. Germline V gene data show CDR1 as DFQATT and CDR2 as SNEGSKA (reference sequence). This CDR3 has 16 amino acids. This CDR3 is CSARRTSGGAHNEQFF. The CDR3 nucleotides are TGCAGTGCTAGACGGACTAGCGGGGGGGCCCACAATGAGCAGTTCTTC.

The chain recombines TRBV6-2 or TRBV6-3 with TRBJ2-2; D remains unclear. V was pared by 5 bases and J by 4 bases, with 20 bases between. Germline CDR1 MNHEY, CDR2 SVGEGT. There are 17 residues in the CDR3. DNA for the CDR3: TGTGCCAGCAGTCTCCGACCCGTTCCTAGAATCACCGGGGAGCTGTTTTTT. Translating it yields CASSLRPVPRITGELFF.

The chain employs TRBV7-9 and TRBJ2-5, with 8 bases lining up with TRBD1. In germline, CDR1 is SEHNR, CDR2 FQNEAQ (reference sequence). CDR3 length: 14 residues. The ends lost 5 bases at V and 4 bases at J; junction bases unmatched: 6. The CDR3 nucleotides are TGTGCCAGCAGCAACTCAGGGGGCGGAGAGACCCAGTACTTC. Translated: CASSNSGGGETQYF. The full variable domain, with the rest looked up from reference TRBV7-9 and TRBJ2-5, is DTGVSQNPRHKITKRGQNVTFRCDPISEHNRLYWYRQTLGQGPEFLTYFQNEAQLEKSRLLSDRFSAERPKGSFSTLEIQRTEQGDSAMYLCASSNSGGGETQYFGPGTRLLVL.

V gene TRBV7-8 combines with J gene TRBJ2-7; D gene uncertain. CDR3 length: 18 residues. Germline V gene lookup returns CDR1 SGHVS and CDR2 FQNEAQ. Trimming shortened V by 0 bases and J by 2 bases, and 20 bases separated the two germline ends. DNA of the CDR3: TGTGCCAGCAGCTTAGCTCCTGGCGGATCCTATACTACCTACGAGCAGTACGTC. Translation: CASSLAPGGSYTTYEQYV.

This chain links TRBV19 with TRBJ1-5; TRBD1 agrees at 7 bases. Germline V gene data show CDR1 as LNHDA and CDR2 as SQIVND (reference sequence). The CDR3 has 14 residues. J was trimmed by 5 bases and V by 6 bases; bases with no gene match: 7. In nucleotides, the CDR3 is TGTGCCAGTAGACCACAGGGGAGGGATCAGCCCCAGCATTTT. Its translation: CASRPQGRDQPQHF.

The chain couples TRBV11-2 to TRBJ2-3; D is unresolved. The V end was cut by 1 base, the J end by 6 bases, with 17 bases between. The CDR3 spans 16 residues. From germline, CDR1 is SGHAT and CDR2 FQNNGV. The CDR3 is CASSLVGRLVFDTQYF. The CDR3 region has the DNA TGTGCCAGCAGCTTAGTAGGTCGCTTGGTTTTTGATACGCAGTATTTT. The variable domain in full, with the rest retrieved from reference TRBV11-2 and TRBJ2-3, is EAGVAQSPRYKIIEKRQSVAFWCNPISGHATLYWYQQILGQGPKLLIQFQNNGVVDDSQLPKDRFSAERLKGVDSTLKIQPAKLEDSAVYLCASSLVGRLVFDTQYFGPGTRLTVL.